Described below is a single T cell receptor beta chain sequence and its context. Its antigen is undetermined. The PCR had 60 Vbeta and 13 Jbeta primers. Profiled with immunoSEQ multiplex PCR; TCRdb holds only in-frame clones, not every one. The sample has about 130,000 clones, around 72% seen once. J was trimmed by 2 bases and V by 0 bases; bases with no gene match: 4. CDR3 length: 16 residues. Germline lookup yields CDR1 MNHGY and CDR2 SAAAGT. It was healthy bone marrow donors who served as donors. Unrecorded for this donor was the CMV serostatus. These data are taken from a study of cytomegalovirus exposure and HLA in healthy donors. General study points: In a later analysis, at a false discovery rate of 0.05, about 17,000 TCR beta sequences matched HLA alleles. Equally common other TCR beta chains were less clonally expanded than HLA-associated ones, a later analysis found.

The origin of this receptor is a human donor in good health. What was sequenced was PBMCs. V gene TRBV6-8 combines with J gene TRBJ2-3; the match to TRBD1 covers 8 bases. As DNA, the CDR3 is TGTGCCAGCAGTTACTCGGACAGGGCGAACACAGATACGCAGTATTTT. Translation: CASSYSDRANTDTQYF.